A selection of T cell receptor beta chains follows, all from one sample in a study of blood T cell repertoires in COVID-19. Using immunoSEQ multiplex PCR, the repertoire was profiled, and TCRdb retains in-frame clones only, with some absent. The sample carries approximately 200,000 clones, 80% to 90% recorded once. Sequencing was performed on PBMCs or T cells enriched from blood (not recorded which). Every receptor here comes from a man aged 35 to 55 who had recovered from COVID-19. Each CDR3 is given with its conserved first and last residue. D genes are given only for firm matches. Size tells how often a clone was seen (once, few, many) or the class of an expanded clone, and some rows leave it out.

D gene: NA
clone size: NA
J gene: TRBJ1-4
V gene: TRBV19
CDR3 DNA: TGTGCCAGTAAATTCAGGCGAGGGAACGAAAAACTGTTTTTT
CDR3 protein: CASKFRRGNEKLFF

D gene: TRBD1
clone size: once
J gene: TRBJ1-2
V gene: TRBV6-2/TRBV6-3
CDR3 DNA: TGTGCCAGCAGTTACTCCGACAGGGACAACTATGGCTACACCTTC
CDR3 protein: CASSYSDRDNYGYTF

D gene: NA
clone size: NA
J gene: TRBJ2-7
V gene: TRBV5-6
CDR3 DNA: TGTGCCAGCAGCTCAGATCCCTACGAGCAGTACTTC
CDR3 protein: CASSSDPYEQYF

D gene: NA
clone size: NA
J gene: TRBJ2-2
V gene: TRBV4-3
CDR3 DNA: TGCGCCAGCAGCCAAGATAAAACCGGGGAGCTGTTTTTT
CDR3 protein: CASSQDKTGELFF

D gene: NA
clone size: NA
J gene: TRBJ2-3
V gene: TRBV5-1
CDR3 DNA: TGCGCCAGCAATACACAGGGATACACAGATACGCAGTATTTT
CDR3 protein: CASNTQGYTDTQYF

D gene: TRBD1
clone size: NA
J gene: TRBJ2-3
V gene: TRBV6-5
CDR3 DNA: TGTGCCAGCAGTTTCGGGACAGGGCGGACAGATACGCAGTATTTT
CDR3 protein: CASSFGTGRTDTQYF

D gene: TRBD2
clone size: NA
J gene: TRBJ2-2
V gene: TRBV9
CDR3 DNA: TGTGCCAGCAGCCCCCGTGGCAGCGGGGCCTTAACCGGGGAGCTGTTTTTT
CDR3 protein: CASSPRGSGALTGELFF

D gene: TRBD1
clone size: once
J gene: TRBJ1-5
V gene: TRBV28
CDR3 DNA: TGTGCCAGCAGTCCCCGACAGGGCGGCAATCAGCCCCAGCATTTT
CDR3 protein: CASSPRQGGNQPQHF

D gene: TRBD1
clone size: NA
J gene: TRBJ1-2
V gene: TRBV7-3
CDR3 DNA: TGTGCCAGCAGCCCCTCGGGACAGGGGACCGGCTACACCTTC
CDR3 protein: CASSPSGQGTGYTF

D gene: TRBD1
clone size: NA
J gene: TRBJ1-3
V gene: TRBV10-3
CDR3 DNA: TGTGCCAGCCTACAGGGGGCTGGAAACACCATATATTTT
CDR3 protein: CASLQGAGNTIYF

D gene: NA
clone size: NA
J gene: TRBJ2-5
V gene: TRBV5-1
CDR3 DNA: TGCGCCAGCAGCGCCGGCCCATATTCTAGAGAGACCCAGTACTTC
CDR3 protein: CASSAGPYSRETQYF

D gene: TRBD1
clone size: NA
J gene: TRBJ1-2
V gene: TRBV3-1/TRBV3-2
CDR3 DNA: TGTGCCAGCAGCCAACCCGGGACAGCGACTTCGAATGGCTACACCTTC
CDR3 protein: CASSQPGTATSNGYTF

D gene: NA
clone size: NA
J gene: TRBJ2-1
V gene: TRBV7-9
CDR3 DNA: TGTGCCAGCAGCTCCCCTCGCAGGGTCGGGAATGAGCAGTTCTTC
CDR3 protein: CASSSPRRVGNEQFF

D gene: NA
clone size: NA
J gene: TRBJ2-2
V gene: TRBV6-5
CDR3 DNA: TGTGCCAGCGGGCTAATGAACACCGGGGAGCTGTTTTTT
CDR3 protein: CASGLMNTGELFF

D gene: NA
clone size: NA
J gene: TRBJ2-4
V gene: TRBV9
CDR3 DNA: TGTGCCAGCAGCCCTAACATTGGACTGATTTCAGAAAACATTCAGTACTTC
CDR3 protein: CASSPNIGLISENIQYF

D gene: TRBD2
clone size: NA
J gene: TRBJ2-3
V gene: TRBV20-1
CDR3 DNA: TGCAGTGCTAGTCGTTCGGCAAAAGCGGGAGCCACAGATACGCAGTATTTT
CDR3 protein: CSASRSAKAGATDTQYF

D gene: TRBD2
clone size: few
J gene: TRBJ2-1
V gene: TRBV5-6
CDR3 DNA: TGTGCCAGCAGCCAAAGGACAGGAGGGCAAGCGGGAGGGCCTAATGAGCAGTTCTTC
CDR3 protein: CASSQRTGGQAGGPNEQFF

D gene: TRBD1
clone size: NA
J gene: TRBJ1-1
V gene: TRBV9
CDR3 DNA: TGTGCCAGCAGCGTAGGGCCCCTCGTTGGACAGGGGAACACTGAAGCTTTCTTT
CDR3 protein: CASSVGPLVGQGNTEAFF

D gene: NA
clone size: NA
J gene: TRBJ1-4
V gene: TRBV4-1
CDR3 DNA: TGCGCCAGCAGCCGTATAACGGGAAATAATGAAAAACTGTTTTTT
CDR3 protein: CASSRITGNNEKLFF

D gene: TRBD1
clone size: NA
J gene: TRBJ2-3
V gene: TRBV11-1
CDR3 DNA: TGTGCCAGCAGCTCCGGGACAGCTAGCACAGATACGCAGTATTTT
CDR3 protein: CASSSGTASTDTQYF

D gene: TRBD1
clone size: NA
J gene: TRBJ1-1
V gene: TRBV6-5
CDR3 DNA: TGTGCCAGCAGTTACTCGAATCTCGGACAGGGCGAAGCTTTCTTT
CDR3 protein: CASSYSNLGQGEAFF

D gene: TRBD1
clone size: NA
J gene: TRBJ1-3
V gene: TRBV7-9
CDR3 DNA: TGTGCCAGCAGTTGGACAGGGTCCGGAAACACCATATATTTT
CDR3 protein: CASSWTGSGNTIYF

D gene: TRBD1
clone size: NA
J gene: TRBJ1-2
V gene: TRBV3-1/TRBV3-2
CDR3 DNA: TGTGCCAGCAGCCAGACCGGGACAGGGAATGGCTACACCTTC
CDR3 protein: CASSQTGTGNGYTF

D gene: TRBD2
clone size: NA
J gene: TRBJ2-1
V gene: TRBV15
CDR3 DNA: TGTGCCACCAGCAGAGATTCGAGCGGGAACAATGAGCAGTTCTTC
CDR3 protein: CATSRDSSGNNEQFF

D gene: NA
clone size: NA
J gene: TRBJ1-2
V gene: TRBV30
CDR3 DNA: TGTGCCTGGAGTAGCCAGGGTCTCGGCTATGGCTACACCTTC
CDR3 protein: CAWSSQGLGYGYTF

D gene: NA
clone size: NA
J gene: TRBJ2-5
V gene: TRBV5-5
CDR3 DNA: TGTGCCAGCAGCTCATACAGCCAAGAGACCCAGTACTTC
CDR3 protein: CASSSYSQETQYF

D gene: NA
clone size: NA
J gene: TRBJ1-4
V gene: TRBV9
CDR3 DNA: TGTGCCAGCAGCGTTCTTCCGCAGGGGGAAAAACTGTTTTTT
CDR3 protein: CASSVLPQGEKLFF

D gene: NA
clone size: NA
J gene: TRBJ2-1
V gene: TRBV6-5
CDR3 DNA: TGTGCCAGCGAAAGGGGACTTCTGGAGGGGCAGTTCTTC
CDR3 protein: CASERGLLEGQFF

D gene: TRBD1
clone size: NA
J gene: TRBJ1-6
V gene: TRBV28
CDR3 DNA: TGTGCCAGCAGCTATACAGGGGTATCTTCACCCCTCCACTTT
CDR3 protein: CASSYTGVSSPLHF

D gene: TRBD2
clone size: NA
J gene: TRBJ2-2
V gene: TRBV5-4
CDR3 DNA: TGTGCCAGCAGCTCAGCGGGAGACCCAACCGGGGAGCTGTTTTTT
CDR3 protein: CASSSAGDPTGELFF

D gene: NA
clone size: NA
J gene: TRBJ2-1
V gene: TRBV27
CDR3 DNA: TGTGCCAGCAGACGTGCCCCGGGGGTTTTTTCGGGTGAGCAGTTCTTC
CDR3 protein: CASRRAPGVFSGEQFF

D gene: NA
clone size: NA
J gene: TRBJ1-1
V gene: TRBV19
CDR3 DNA: TGTGCCAGTAGTATAGGGGGCAGCAAGAACACTGAAGCTTTCTTT
CDR3 protein: CASSIGGSKNTEAFF

D gene: NA
clone size: NA
J gene: TRBJ2-3
V gene: TRBV28
CDR3 DNA: TGTGCCAGCAGTTTGCGGTTGGGTAAGGGAGCTAGCACAGATACGCAGTATTTT
CDR3 protein: CASSLRLGKGASTDTQYF

D gene: NA
clone size: NA
J gene: TRBJ1-2
V gene: TRBV6-5
CDR3 DNA: TGTGCCAGCAGTTACTCCGGGGGGGGCCCCCCTTATGGCTACACCTTC
CDR3 protein: CASSYSGGGPPYGYTF

D gene: NA
clone size: NA
J gene: TRBJ1-1
V gene: TRBV30
CDR3 DNA: TGTGCCTGGAGTGTATGGGGGGGGGAAGGGACTGAAGCTTTCTTT
CDR3 protein: CAWSVWGGEGTEAFF

D gene: NA
clone size: NA
J gene: TRBJ1-4
V gene: TRBV7-9
CDR3 DNA: TGTGCCAGCAGCTTAGCTAGAGTGGGCTCGGCTAATGAAAAACTGTTTTTT
CDR3 protein: CASSLARVGSANEKLFF

D gene: NA
clone size: NA
J gene: TRBJ1-1
V gene: TRBV20-1
CDR3 DNA: TGCAGTGCCAGGGCAGACACTGAAGCTTTCTTT
CDR3 protein: CSARADTEAFF

D gene: NA
clone size: NA
J gene: TRBJ1-1
V gene: TRBV5-4
CDR3 DNA: TGTGCCAGCACCCCCGGGGGAGGGAACACTGAAGCTTTCTTT
CDR3 protein: CASTPGGGNTEAFF

D gene: NA
clone size: NA
J gene: TRBJ1-1
V gene: TRBV5-4
CDR3 DNA: TGTGCCAGCAACGTTGGCCCGAACACTGAAGCTTTCTTT
CDR3 protein: CASNVGPNTEAFF

D gene: NA
clone size: once
J gene: TRBJ2-7
V gene: TRBV12-1
CDR3 DNA: TGTGCCAGCAGTCCCCCCTTGGGCGGGTTGTTAGATCACGAGCAGTACTTC
CDR3 protein: CASSPPLGGLLDHEQYF

D gene: TRBD1
clone size: NA
J gene: TRBJ1-2
V gene: TRBV30
CDR3 DNA: TGTGCCTGGGTGGGGACAGCCGTTAACTATGGCTACACCTTC
CDR3 protein: CAWVGTAVNYGYTF

D gene: TRBD1
clone size: NA
J gene: TRBJ1-1
V gene: TRBV11-3
CDR3 DNA: TGTGCCAGCAGCTACGGGACAGGGAACACTGAAGCTTTCTTT
CDR3 protein: CASSYGTGNTEAFF

D gene: NA
clone size: NA
J gene: TRBJ1-4
V gene: TRBV18
CDR3 DNA: TGTGCCAGCTCACCCCAGTGGGAGGAAAAACTGTTTTTT
CDR3 protein: CASSPQWEEKLFF

D gene: NA
clone size: NA
J gene: TRBJ1-2
V gene: TRBV2
CDR3 DNA: TGTGCCACCGACCCCGGACACACGAACCGCTACACCTTC
CDR3 protein: CATDPGHTNRYTF